This T cell receptor beta chain emerged from a study of T cell responses to AZD1222 COVID-19 vaccine. Study observations and caveats: Repertoire sampling was restricted to post-peak T cell response timepoints. There were vaccine-associated CD4 TCRs across spike, dominant at 160-218 and 743-854.

Some clones are missing from TCRdb's copy, which holds only in-frame ones; the method was immunoSEQ multiplex PCR. This table has around 160,000 clones, about 90% appearing once. V shed 1 base and J 2 bases; nucleotides not matched to a gene: 12. The CDR3 extends over 19 amino acids. Per the germline V gene, CDR1 is KGHDR and CDR2 is SFDVKD. In its sample, this clone was seen once. The antigen remains unidentified. This chain links TRBV24-1 with TRBJ2-2, with 7 positions matching TRBD2. This TCR was recovered from an adult in good health. Here the sequenced sample was peripheral blood, taken on day 0 of AZD1222 vaccination. The CDR3 DNA is TGTGCCACCAGTGATTTTGGCAGGGTGCTAGCGGTAAACACCGGGGAGCTGTTTTTT. The encoded protein is CATSDFGRVLAVNTGELFF.